A selection of T cell receptor beta chains follows, all from one sample in a study of cytomegalovirus exposure and HLA in healthy donors. The protocol was immunoSEQ multiplex PCR, while the TCRdb copy is restricted to in-frame clones and leaves out a portion. The data contain 110,000 to 150,000 clones, roughly 75% of them singletons. Sequenced sample: PBMCs. The receptor set was obtained from a man aged 40-49 years in good health and CMV-seronegative. Each CDR3 is given with its conserved first and last residue. Each record gives: D gene, clone size, J gene, V gene, CDR3 DNA, CDR3 protein. The D gene is left open where the match is weak. Size values are once, few and many counts, or a class for expanded clones, and some rows have none.

.,.,TRBJ2-1,TRBV6-5,TGTGCCAGCAGTTACCTACAGGTCTCCTACAATGAGCAGTTCTTC,CASSYLQVSYNEQFF
.,.,TRBJ1-1,TRBV4-1,TGCGCCAGCAGCCAAGATAGAAGTAAAGTGGACCCGGGGACTGAAGCTTTCTTT,CASSQDRSKVDPGTEAFF
TRBD1,.,TRBJ2-1,TRBV11-1,TGTGCCAGCAGCTCATTCGGGACAGAGTACAATGAGCAGTTCTTC,CASSSFGTEYNEQFF
TRBD1,.,TRBJ1-1,TRBV7-8,TGTGCCAGCAGCTTAGCGTTCCGGACAGGGATATTTGTGGAGAACACTGAAGCTTTCTTT,CASSLAFRTGIFVENTEAFF
TRBD1,.,TRBJ1-2,TRBV28,TGTGCCAGCAGAACAGGGGGCTTACATTCTAACTATGGCTACACCTTC,CASRTGGLHSNYGYTF
TRBD1,many,TRBJ1-2,TRBV2,TGTGCCAGCACCACAACAGGGGCGGCTGGCTACACCTTC,CASTTTGAAGYTF
TRBD1,.,TRBJ1-1,TRBV4-3,TGCGCCAGCAGCCAAGACAGGGGGCCGACTGAAGCTTTCTTT,CASSQDRGPTEAFF
.,.,TRBJ1-1,TRBV14,TGTGCCAGCAGCCCAACGGGAGGGGCGACTGAAGCTTTCTTT,CASSPTGGATEAFF
.,.,TRBJ2-7,TRBV5-1,TGCGCCAGCAGCGTCCAGGGGTCTTCGATATACGAGCAGTACTTC,CASSVQGSSIYEQYF
TRBD1,.,TRBJ2-5,TRBV19,TGTGCCAGCCTAAGGACAGGTGAAGAGACCCAGTACTTC,CASLRTGEETQYF
.,few,TRBJ2-7,TRBV13,TGTGCCAGCAGCTCGGCCAGGAGGGAAGTCTACGAGCAGTACTTC,CASSSARREVYEQYF
.,.,TRBJ1-4,TRBV15,TGTGCCACCAGCGCCAGGAAGAATAATGAAAAACTGTTTTTT,CATSARKNNEKLFF
.,.,TRBJ1-4,TRBV5-1,TGCGCCAGCAGCTTGTTTTCCGGGGAGGAAAAACTGTTTTTT,CASSLFSGEEKLFF
TRBD1,.,TRBJ1-2,TRBV11-2,TGTGCCAGCAGCTTGGACAGGGGCCACTATGGCTACACCTTC,CASSLDRGHYGYTF
.,.,TRBJ2-7,TRBV27,TGTGCCAGCAGTCCGCGCATGGCCTACGAGCAGTACTTC,CASSPRMAYEQYF
.,.,TRBJ1-6,TRBV19,TGTGCCAGTCGGACGGCCGCGGGAGAATCACCCCTCCACTTT,CASRTAAGESPLHF